This record looks at one T cell receptor (beta chain) sequence and its context. This sample is drawn from a study of T cell changes during pregnancy in multiple sclerosis. Data came from immunoSEQ multiplex PCR; TCRdb stores just in-frame clones and leaves some out. This sample has tens of thousands of clones, with roughly 93% found just once. The ends lost 3 bases at V and 4 bases at J; junction bases unmatched: 2. This CDR3 comprises 13 residues. Germline-derived CDR1 and CDR2 are ENHRY and SYGVKD. This clonotype originated in a female donor with multiple sclerosis, enrolled in a pregnancy study. The chain is built from TRBV10-3 and TRBJ1-2; 7 bases map to TRBD1. The sequencing used peripheral blood, collected in the second trimester of pregnancy. The CDR3 bases are TGTGCCATCAGTGAACAGGGGAGCTATGGCTACACCTTC. Amino acid sequence: CAISEQGSYGYTF.